The clone carrying this TCR beta chain was picked up many times. The TCR beta CDR3 regions underwent amplification using RNA transcripts as the source. The HTBI primer set served for first-round RT-PCR of the TCR CDR3. TCRdb ran MiXCR on the multiplex PCR reads and lists one entry per CDR3 protein. In the table there are around 400,000 distinct CDR3 sequences, 13% to 15% of which are singletons. Duration under 3 months, a NOSPECS grade of at least 4, and a Clinical Activity Score of at least 3 characterized the ophthalmopathy patients. From 9 to 10 ml of fresh peripheral blood, PBMCs were isolated. CDR3 size: 15 residues. V shed 3 bases, J shed 1 base, and the junction held 5 bases outside the gene matches. Germline CDR1 reads ENHRY; CDR2 reads SYGVKD. This sample stems from a study of T cells in Graves' hyperthyroidism and ophthalmopathy. Study at large: Peripheral blood specimens were obtained at initial diagnosis, prior to any treatment.

The material sequenced was blood. This receptor was taken from an older woman with Graves' ophthalmopathy. The rearrangement joins TRBV10-3 to TRBJ2-7; 8 nucleotides agree with TRBD2. CDR3 DNA sequence: TGTGCCATCAGTGACTCGGGAGGGCCGTCCTACGAGCAGTACTTC. It encodes CAISDSGGPSYEQYF.